A selection of T cell receptor beta chains follows, all from one sample in a study of blood T cells in healthy people across ages. TCRdb independently ran MiXCR on the 5' RACE reads; one entry per CDR3 protein. The table records 1.5 million to 2 million distinct CDR3 sequences, about 50% of them present only once. The sequenced material came from blood. The receptors stem from a woman between 40 and 50 years old in good health. The CDR3 runs from the conserved cysteine through the conserved F or W. A D gene is named only where the DNA matches it firmly. Not every row has a clone size; where given, it reads once, few, many or a size class.

abundance: -
v_gene: TRBV3-1
d_gene: TRBD1
j_gene: TRBJ1-1
CDR3nt: TGTGCCAGCAGCCACTTTGGACAGGGTGGGTTGACTGAAGCTTTCTTT
CDR3aa: CASSHFGQGGLTEAFF

abundance: -
v_gene: TRBV20-1
d_gene: TRBD1
j_gene: TRBJ1-5
CDR3nt: TGCAGTGCTAAGACAGGGGGCGGAACTCAGCCCCAGCATTTT
CDR3aa: CSAKTGGGTQPQHF

abundance: few
v_gene: TRBV2
d_gene: TRBD1
j_gene: TRBJ2-1
CDR3nt: TGTGCCAGCAATTGGGACAGGTACAATGAGCAGTTCTTC
CDR3aa: CASNWDRYNEQFF

abundance: -
v_gene: TRBV10-3
d_gene: TRBD1
j_gene: TRBJ2-5
CDR3nt: TGTACCATCAGTGAGGGGGACAGGGGACTTCAAGAGACCCAGTACTTC
CDR3aa: CTISEGDRGLQETQYF

abundance: few
v_gene: TRBV7-2
d_gene: -
j_gene: TRBJ2-7
CDR3nt: TGTGCCAGCAGCTTAGGACAGGGAGGCATAGGCGAGCAGTACTTC
CDR3aa: CASSLGQGGIGEQYF

abundance: -
v_gene: TRBV7-9
d_gene: -
j_gene: TRBJ2-3
CDR3nt: TGTGCCAGCAGCCCCGGGGACCAGTTGGCAGATACGCAGTATTTT
CDR3aa: CASSPGDQLADTQYF

abundance: -
v_gene: TRBV4-3
d_gene: -
j_gene: TRBJ2-7
CDR3nt: TGCGCCAGCAGCCCCACTTCTGGCCCCTACGAGCAGTACTTC
CDR3aa: CASSPTSGPYEQYF

abundance: -
v_gene: TRBV20-1
d_gene: -
j_gene: TRBJ1-4
CDR3nt: TGCAGTGCTAGTCGACAACTGGAAAAACTGTTTTTT
CDR3aa: CSASRQLEKLFF

abundance: -
v_gene: TRBV7-9
d_gene: TRBD2
j_gene: TRBJ2-4
CDR3nt: TGTGCCAGCAGCCGCAACGGGGGGTCTGGGGCCAAAAAAAACATTCAGTACTTC
CDR3aa: CASSRNGGSGAKKNIQYF

abundance: few
v_gene: TRBV7-2
d_gene: -
j_gene: TRBJ2-3
CDR3nt: TGTGCCAGCAGCTTAGCGACAGGCGCGCAGTATTTT
CDR3aa: CASSLATGAQYF

abundance: -
v_gene: TRBV29-1
d_gene: TRBD1
j_gene: TRBJ2-7
CDR3nt: TGCAGCGTGACGGGACAGGGGGTCCACGAGCAGTACTTC
CDR3aa: CSVTGQGVHEQYF

abundance: -
v_gene: TRBV3-1
d_gene: -
j_gene: TRBJ1-1
CDR3nt: TGTGCCAGCAGACCCTTAGGAGTGACTGAAGCTTTCTTT
CDR3aa: CASRPLGVTEAFF

abundance: -
v_gene: TRBV28
d_gene: -
j_gene: TRBJ2-5
CDR3nt: TGTGCCAGCAGTTCATATCCGGGGTCAGAGACCCAGTACTTC
CDR3aa: CASSSYPGSETQYF

abundance: few
v_gene: TRBV5-1
d_gene: -
j_gene: TRBJ2-7
CDR3nt: TGCGCCGGACAAATCGAGCAGCTATCCTACGAGCAGTACTTC
CDR3aa: CAGQIEQLSYEQYF

abundance: -
v_gene: TRBV4-3
d_gene: -
j_gene: TRBJ1-2
CDR3nt: TGCGCCAGCAGCCAAGAAATGGCGCATTACTATGGCTACACCTTC
CDR3aa: CASSQEMAHYYGYTF